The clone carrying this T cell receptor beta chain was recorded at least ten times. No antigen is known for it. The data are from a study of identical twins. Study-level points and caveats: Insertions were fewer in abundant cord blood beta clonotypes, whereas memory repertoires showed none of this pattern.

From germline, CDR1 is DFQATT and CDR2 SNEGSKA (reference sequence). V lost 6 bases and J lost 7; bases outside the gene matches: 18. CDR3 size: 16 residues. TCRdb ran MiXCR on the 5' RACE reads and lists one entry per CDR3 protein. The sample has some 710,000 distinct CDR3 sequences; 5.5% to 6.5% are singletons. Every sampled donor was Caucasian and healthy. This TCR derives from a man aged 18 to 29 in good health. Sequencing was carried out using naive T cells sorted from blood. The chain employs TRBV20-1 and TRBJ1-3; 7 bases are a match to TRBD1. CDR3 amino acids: CSALEGAGFGRNTIYF. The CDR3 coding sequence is TGCAGTGCCCTAGAGGGGGCGGGGTTCGGCCGGAACACCATATATTTT.